This TCR beta chain was documented in a study of blood T cell repertoires in COVID-19 (TCRdb year 2020). For the study in its entirety: Collaborator samples came from the United States, Italy and Spain and covered acute and convalescent phases of COVID-19. The prospective study material was composed of cDNA or gDNA derived from T cells, B-cell-depleted T cells, or PBMCs. The dataset comprised deeply sampled blood TCRbeta repertoires from subjects exposed to, actively infected with, or recovered from COVID-19. The repertoires were released in a freely available public database meant as a resource for research on the immune response to SARS-CoV-2. The samples were drawn from two sources: the first 160 participants of the ongoing ImmuneRACE study, and 1,200 or so subjects contributed by 6 global collaborators. A de-identified subject ID, COVID-19 status, age in years and sex were almost always included in the sample metadata. Where HLA class I and class II types were available, the types were taken from metadata supplied by the sample provider, not from assay-based typing.

Study-wide conclusions, independent of this receptor: Clinical and demographic metadata were provided uncurated, with the amount varying by source and participant.

The CDR3 spans 17 residues, from the cysteine through the phenylalanine. The kept DNA is CDR3 alone, 51 bases in frame from the first base. From a lookup of the germline V gene (reference sequence), CDR1 and CDR2 are GTSNPN and SVGIG. Trimming removed 3 bases from V and 0 bases from J, leaving 15 bases between the germline ends. The immunoSEQ Assay, a bias-controlled multiplex PCR, was used to amplify TCRbeta CDR3 regions from genomic DNA. Per the original workflow: Nucleated cell counts per sample were estimated from amplification of reference gene primers within the assay. To quantify the absolute abundance of each unique TCRbeta CDR3 rearrangement, sequence reads were collapsed and filtered. For each sample, productive Simpson clonality was calculated as the square root of Simpson's diversity index over productive rearrangements. Imported from immuneACCESS, the table was reduced by TCRdb to in-frame sequences with V and J called. These copies leave out some clones; in studies compared against another copy, an unresolved V gene accounts for under half, and the cause of the remainder is not known. The V and J calls and the clone size are those of that table, but D and trimming were determined from the DNA. For this sample there are around 350,000 clones; more than 75% appear just once. The ten most abundant clones make up less than 3.5% of the sample.

As to this clone: Its antigen is unknown. The sample holds no much larger clone one base away, and base qualities are not on file.

Each collaborating institution followed its own protocols to collect whole blood in K2EDTA tubes. Collaborator samples were shipped for TCRbeta analysis as frozen whole blood, isolated PBMCs, or DNA extracted from either sample type. The source material was peripheral blood. The V gene is TRBV30 and the J gene is TRBJ2-6; a tentative D call is TRBD1 (5 bases match). This TCR derives from a human donor in a cohort sampled during active COVID-19. The CDR3 protein sequence reads: CAWSWRQPASGANVLTF. The DNA sequence is as follows: TGTGCCTGGAGCTGGCGACAGCCCGCCTCTGGGGCCAACGTCCTGACTTTC.